This TCR beta chain was obtained from a study of T-cell memory formation after mild COVID-19. TCRdb processed the 5' RACE reads anew with MiXCR; each CDR3 protein has one entry. This table holds 300,000 to 400,000 distinct CDR3 sequences, approximately 14% found once. CDR1 is KGHSH and CDR2 is LQKENI in the germline V gene. The CDR3 is 17 residues long. Deletions cut 1 base from V and 4 bases from J, with 17 bases between. Study results and limitations: What remained unconfirmed was the SARS-CoV-2 specificity of second-wave clones peaking on day 37.

This clonotype has a handful of counts. Its antigen is as yet unknown. The chain couples TRBV18 to TRBJ2-1; D is perhaps TRBD1 (6 bases). This TCR derives from a man between 18 and 35 years old who had mild COVID-19 (a few samples of this study predate the infection). Cell type and time point are not known. The sample taken for sequencing was PBMCs or a T cell subset sorted from them (not recorded which). Here the CDR3 DNA reads TGTGCCAGCTCACCACGGCAGGGGACCCACTCATACAATGAGCAGTTCTTC. It yields the protein CASSPRQGTHSYNEQFF.